The rows below give T cell receptor beta chains drawn from one sample of a study of T cell responses to AZD1222 COVID-19 vaccine. The method was immunoSEQ multiplex PCR; TCRdb's version includes in-frame clones alone and lacks a portion of them. The table lists some 140,000 clones, 93% of them singletons. This material consisted of peripheral blood, taken on day 0 of AZD1222 vaccination. All receptors derive from an adult in good health. The CDR3 runs from the conserved cysteine through the conserved F or W. Fields, in order: D gene, J gene, clone size, V gene, CDR3 DNA, CDR3 protein. The D gene is left open where the match is weak. Some rows mark clone size as missing; the rest say once, few, many or name a class of expanded clone.

d_call: NA
j_call: TRBJ1-2
clone_size: NA
v_call: TRBV5-1
cdr3_nt: TGCGCCAGCAGCCCGGCAATGGACACTGATGGCTACACCTTC
cdr3_aa: CASSPAMDTDGYTF

d_call: NA
j_call: TRBJ2-7
clone_size: NA
v_call: TRBV6-5
cdr3_nt: TGTGCCAGCAGCTGGGGCGGGCAAGCCTCCTACGAGCAGTACTTC
cdr3_aa: CASSWGGQASYEQYF

d_call: NA
j_call: TRBJ1-6
clone_size: NA
v_call: TRBV27
cdr3_nt: TGTGCCAGCAGCCAATCAAACAGGCTCACCTCCAGCTCCTATAATTCACCCCTCCACTTT
cdr3_aa: CASSQSNRLTSSSYNSPLHF

d_call: NA
j_call: TRBJ2-7
clone_size: NA
v_call: TRBV10-3
cdr3_nt: TGTGCCATCAGTGAGTCGAGAGGGACCTCCTACGAGCAGTACTTC
cdr3_aa: CAISESRGTSYEQYF

d_call: TRBD1
j_call: TRBJ1-6
clone_size: NA
v_call: TRBV30
cdr3_nt: TGTGCCTGGAGGGGACAGGGGAATTCACCCCTCCACTTT
cdr3_aa: CAWRGQGNSPLHF

d_call: NA
j_call: TRBJ1-5
clone_size: NA
v_call: TRBV3-1/TRBV3-2
cdr3_nt: TGTGCCAGCAGCAAGACAGATAGCAATCAGCCCCAGCATTTT
cdr3_aa: CASSKTDSNQPQHF

d_call: NA
j_call: TRBJ1-2
clone_size: once
v_call: TRBV19
cdr3_nt: TGTGCCAGTACCGTAGCCCAGAGGAGCTATGGCTACACCTTC
cdr3_aa: CASTVAQRSYGYTF

d_call: TRBD2
j_call: TRBJ2-7
clone_size: NA
v_call: TRBV5-4
cdr3_nt: TGTGCCAGCAGCCCTCCAAGCGGGAGGGCCGACGAGCAGTACTTC
cdr3_aa: CASSPPSGRADEQYF

d_call: NA
j_call: TRBJ1-2
clone_size: NA
v_call: TRBV18
cdr3_nt: TGTGCCAGCTCATCACAAATGGCAGGGACCGATGGTGGCTACACCTTC
cdr3_aa: CASSSQMAGTDGGYTF

d_call: NA
j_call: TRBJ1-6
clone_size: once
v_call: TRBV12-3/TRBV12-4
cdr3_nt: TGTGCCAGCAGTAAAGTAGGTAATTCACCCCTCCACTTT
cdr3_aa: CASSKVGNSPLHF

d_call: NA
j_call: TRBJ2-5
clone_size: few
v_call: TRBV18
cdr3_nt: TGTGCCAGCTCACCAGGCAGGCAAGAGACCCAGTACTTC
cdr3_aa: CASSPGRQETQYF

d_call: NA
j_call: TRBJ1-5
clone_size: NA
v_call: TRBV28
cdr3_nt: TGTGCCAGCAGTTTTGCCGGGGGCGGAAGCAATCAGCCCCAGCATTTT
cdr3_aa: CASSFAGGGSNQPQHF

d_call: NA
j_call: TRBJ1-4
clone_size: NA
v_call: TRBV28
cdr3_nt: TGTGCCAGCAGGGTCGACAGAAATGAAAAACTGTTTTTT
cdr3_aa: CASRVDRNEKLFF

d_call: NA
j_call: TRBJ2-7
clone_size: NA
v_call: TRBV27
cdr3_nt: TGTGCCAGGCCTTTACGGGGGTTTCTGGGGGCCCTCGAGCAGTACTTC
cdr3_aa: CARPLRGFLGALEQYF

d_call: NA
j_call: TRBJ2-1
clone_size: NA
v_call: TRBV3-1/TRBV3-2
cdr3_nt: TGTGCCAGCAGCCAACCCTCGGCAATGCAAGGTTCCTACAATGAGCAGTTCTTC
cdr3_aa: CASSQPSAMQGSYNEQFF

d_call: TRBD1
j_call: TRBJ1-5
clone_size: NA
v_call: TRBV9
cdr3_nt: TGTGCCAGCAGCCCGGGACAGGGGAGGAATCAGCCCCAGCATTTT
cdr3_aa: CASSPGQGRNQPQHF

d_call: TRBD2
j_call: TRBJ2-5
clone_size: NA
v_call: TRBV10-1
cdr3_nt: TGCGCCAGCAGCCAGACTAGCGGGGACCAAGAGACCCAGTACTTC
cdr3_aa: CASSQTSGDQETQYF

d_call: NA
j_call: TRBJ2-7
clone_size: NA
v_call: TRBV5-1
cdr3_nt: TGCGCCAGCAGCTTGTCTTCGGGGATCAATACCTACGAGCAGTACTTC
cdr3_aa: CASSLSSGINTYEQYF

d_call: NA
j_call: TRBJ2-7
clone_size: NA
v_call: TRBV21-1
cdr3_nt: TGTGCCAGCAGCAATTGGAGACAGGCCACCAACCGCCAGTGGCAGTACTTC
cdr3_aa: CASSNWRQATNRQWQYF

d_call: TRBD1
j_call: TRBJ2-3
clone_size: NA
v_call: TRBV7-3
cdr3_nt: TGTGCCAGCAGCGTCGTGGGGACAGGGGTGCAGGGTACGCAGTATTTT
cdr3_aa: CASSVVGTGVQGTQYF

d_call: NA
j_call: TRBJ1-2
clone_size: NA
v_call: TRBV21-1
cdr3_nt: TGTGCCGGGGGACAGGGGAGGACCTCACGTGACTATGGCTACACCTTC
cdr3_aa: CAGGQGRTSRDYGYTF